Below, 15 T cell receptor beta chains from the same sample are listed, as sequenced in a study of CD8 T cells in ankylosing spondylitis. TCRdb used MiXCR to reprocess the 5' RACE reads, holding one entry per CDR3 protein. The sample contains about 250,000 distinct CDR3 sequences, around 32% of which appear only once. Sequenced material: blood, either unsorted or a sorted T cell fraction (not recorded which). The receptor source for this set is a male donor with ankylosing spondylitis or in good health (not recorded which).

The chain links TRBV29-1 to TRBJ1-1; TRBD1 aligns across 7 bases. Trimming removed 3 bases from V and 10 bases from J; junction bases left unmatched: 17. CDR3 length equals 15 residues. The germline CDR1 and CDR2 sequences are SQVTM and ANQGSEA. Here the CDR3 reads CSVEAQGESRGRAFF. CDR3 bases: TGCAGCGTTGAGGCGCAGGGGGAGAGCCGGGGGCGAGCTTTCTTT. Based on the CDR3 plus reference TRBV29-1 and TRBJ1-1, the full variable domain is SAVISQKPSRDICQRGTSLTIQCQVDSQVTMMFWYRQQPGQSLTLIATANQGSEATYESGFVIDKFPISRPNLTFSTLTVSNMSPEDSSIYLCSVEAQGESRGRAFFGQGTRLTVV.

The rearrangement links TRBV25-1 to TRBJ2-7, with a tentative D call TRBD1 (5 bases). The CDR3 consists of 13 residues. Trimming cost V 1 base and J 9 bases, with 13 bases left between them. Germline V gives CDR1 MGHDK, CDR2 SYGVNS. The chain's CDR3 is CASSESPDNRQYF. Here the CDR3 DNA reads TGTGCCAGCAGTGAATCCCCGGACAATCGGCAGTACTTC.

The rearrangement joins TRBV5-1 to TRBJ2-7; 7 positions agree with TRBD1. This CDR3 comprises 15 residues. Looked up from germline, CDR1 is SGHRS and CDR2 is YFSETQ. Losses at the gene ends were 4 bases for V and 3 bases for J; bases not matched to a gene: 10. Here the CDR3 reads CASSKTGTAYYEQYF. CDR3 bases: TGCGCCAGCAGCAAAACCGGGACAGCATACTACGAGCAGTACTTC.

The genes are TRBV28 and TRBJ2-7, with TRBD1 matching over 7 bases. Looked up from germline, CDR1 is MDHEN and CDR2 is SYDVKM. Trimming at V came to 6 bases and at J to 2 bases, leaving 7 bases not matched to a gene. This CDR3 is 14 amino acids long. The CDR3 spells CASSRTGAPYEQYF. The CDR3 DNA sequence: TGTGCCAGCAGCAGAACAGGGGCGCCCTACGAGCAGTACTTC.

This clonotype came up a few times. The gene calls are TRBV7-8 and TRBJ2-3; D is perhaps TRBD2 (5 bases). CDR3 size: 16 residues. V dropped 3 bases and J dropped 3 bases, with 16 bases sitting between them. Germline assignment: CDR1 SGHVS and CDR2 FQNEAQ. The CDR3 bases are TGTGCCAGCAGCTTTTGGCGGGTCAGTTCAACAGATACGCAGTATTTT. The encoded protein is CASSFWRVSSTDTQYF.

This chain connects TRBV20-1 to TRBJ1-5, with a weak D call TRBD1 (6 bases). Trimming stripped 1 base from V and 7 bases from J, with 11 bases between. The length of the CDR3 is 13 residues. Germline V gives CDR1 DFQATT, CDR2 SNEGSKA (reference sequence). CDR3 sequence (DNA): TGCAGTGCTAGAGCACAGGGCGGGCAGCCCCAGCATTTT. This encodes CSARAQGGQPQHF.

There are a few counts of this clonotype. The V call is TRBV10-3, the J call TRBJ2-1; 7 positions agree with TRBD2. The CDR3 length is 14 residues. V lost 10 bases to trimming and J lost 0 bases; unmatched junction nucleotides: 6. CDR1 is ENHRY and CDR2 is SYGVKD in the germline V gene. The CDR3 DNA reads TGTGCCACCGTACTAGCGACCTCCTACAATGAGCAGTTCTTC. Translated, it gives CATVLATSYNEQFF.

The chain employs TRBV12-3 or TRBV12-4 and TRBJ1-5, with 8 bases matching TRBD1. The CDR3 is made up of 17 amino acids. The V segment lost 6 bases and the J segment 9 bases; nucleotides outside the gene matches: 19. DNA of the CDR3: TGTGCCAGCAGGCGTTCAGACTCACCAACAGGGGGTCGGCCCCAGCATTTT. Translating gives CASRRSDSPTGGRPQHF.

A few counts support this clonotype. The chain is built from TRBV20-1 and TRBJ2-2; D remains unclear. The ends were cut back, 2 bases at V and 2 bases at J, with 6 bases in the middle. This CDR3 region has 13 residues. Germline CDR1 and CDR2: DFQATT and SNEGSKA (reference sequence). CDR3 sequence reads: CSARLSNTGELFF. CDR3 DNA sequence: TGCAGTGCTAGACTTAGTAACACCGGGGAGCTGTTTTTT.

The chain uses TRBV20-1 and TRBJ2-4, with D hard to call. V was trimmed by 3 bases and J by 8 bases, leaving 11 bases between them. Germline V gene data show CDR1 as DFQATT and CDR2 as SNEGSKA (reference sequence). The CDR3 contains 12 residues. The DNA for the CDR3 is TGCAGTGCTAGTGATTTTAGAGACATTCAGTACTTC. It is translated as CSASDFRDIQYF.

The chain employs TRBV27 and TRBJ2-6, with D possibly being TRBD1 (8 bases). The CDR3 is made up of 16 amino acids. Per germline, CDR1 MNHEY and CDR2 SMNVEV (reference sequence). Trimming pared 6 bases from V and 3 bases from J, leaving 15 bases between. The CDR3: CASRKQGEGGANVLTF. CDR3 bases: TGTGCCAGCAGGAAACAGGGGGAGGGTGGGGCCAACGTCCTGACTTTC.

This clonotype came up many times. V gene TRBV12-3 or TRBV12-4 combines with J gene TRBJ2-1; TRBD1 aligns across 8 bases. The CDR3 is 14 amino acids. V shed 6 bases and J 6 bases; nucleotides not matched to a gene: 7. CDR3 nucleotides: TGTGCCAGCAGCCCGGGACAGGTGACCAATGAGCAGTTCTTC. Residues: CASSPGQVTNEQFF.

This chain connects TRBV12-3 or TRBV12-4 to TRBJ1-1, with 12 bases aligning to TRBD1. This CDR3 spans 20 amino acids. V lost 3 bases and J lost 3; bases outside the gene matches: 17. This CDR3 is CASSFLLGWGQGAGDTEAFF. In DNA form, the CDR3 reads TGTGCCAGCAGTTTCTTGCTTGGATGGGGACAGGGGGCAGGGGACACTGAAGCTTTCTTT.

V usage is TRBV4-1 and J usage is TRBJ2-2; a weak D match, TRBD1 (6 bases). The CDR3 runs 15 residues. Germline CDR1 is MGHRA and CDR2 is YSYEKL. The germline V and J ends were trimmed by 5 bases and 2 bases, with 12 bases remaining between them. CDR3: CASSSRDINTGELFF. CDR3 nucleotides: TGCGCCAGCAGCTCCCGGGACATTAACACCGGGGAGCTGTTTTTT.

This clonotype was found once. The chain combines TRBV12-3 or TRBV12-4 with TRBJ1-4, with D unresolved. Trimming removed 3 bases at V and 5 bases at J, with 13 bases between. This CDR3 has 15 amino acids. CDR3 loop: CASSFGHDVNEKLFF. CDR3 nucleotide sequence: TGTGCCAGCAGTTTTGGGCACGACGTAAATGAAAAACTGTTTTTT.